The 12 T cell receptor beta chains given below trace back to one sample, sequenced in a study of response to subunit inactivated influenza vaccine (dated by TCRdb to 2017 to 2018). Libraries were constructed by RT-PCR. Instrument on record: Illumina HiSeq 2500. TCRdb passed the public sequencing reads through fastp at Q25 and MiXCR, retaining productive beta sequences. Each entry merges the rows of one CDR3 protein and shows their most common DNA and genes. The sample records about 780,000 distinct CDR3 sequences, around 18% of which are singletons. The ten largest clones add up to about 11% of the sample. The sequences come from PBMCs from blood, collected 5 days after vaccination. The receptors come from a man aged 50 to 59 who received an inactivated influenza vaccine. Donor details come from another sample of the same person, matched by shared clones.

The chain is built from TRBV4-3 and TRBJ2-7; the match to TRBD2 covers 12 bases. Germline loops: CDR1 LGHNA, CDR2 YSLEER. The CDR3 extends over 14 amino acids. The ends lost 0 bases at V and 6 bases at J; junction bases unmatched: 0. CDR3 bases: TGCGCCAGCAGCCAAGAACTAGCGGGAGGCGAGCAGTACTTC. Its protein product is CASSQELAGGEQYF.

This clonotype was counted at least ten times. V usage is TRBV12-3 or TRBV12-4 and J usage is TRBJ1-6, with D uncertain. This CDR3 region has 13 residues. V was shortened by 4 bases and J by 8 bases, with 9 bases between the two germline ends. CDR3 DNA: TGTGCCAGCAGTTCCCAGGCCTATTCACCCCTCCACTTT. Protein product: CASSSQAYSPLHF.

In nucleotides, the CDR3 is TGTGCCAGCAGTTACACTAGCGGCCTCAATGAGCAGTTCTTC. Translating it yields CASSYTSGLNEQFF. This chain uses TRBV6-5 with TRBJ2-1; 8 bases match TRBD2. Trimming took 2 bases from V and 6 from J; bases not matched to a gene: 3. Germline CDR1 reads MNHEY; CDR2 reads SVGAGI. The CDR3 length is 14 residues.

At least ten counts were recorded for this clonotype. The chain has TRBV4-3 and TRBJ2-1; D unresolved. V was cut by 1 base and J by 8 bases, with 9 bases left in between. The germline gives CDR1 LGHNA, CDR2 YSLEER. The CDR3 totals 13 residues. As DNA, the CDR3 is TGCGCCAGCAGCCAAGGATTTTCGTATGAGCAGTTCTTC. Translation gives CASSQGFSYEQFF.

This chain connects TRBV5-1 to TRBJ2-3, with 7 nucleotides matching TRBD1. Germline V gene sequence: CDR1 SGHRS, CDR2 YFSETQ. V shed 2 bases, J shed 6 bases, and the junction held 3 bases outside the gene matches. This CDR3 is 13 amino acids long. The CDR3: CASSFEQGDTQYF. DNA of the CDR3: TGCGCCAGCAGCTTCGAACAGGGGGATACGCAGTATTTT.

The V gene is TRBV5-8, the J gene TRBJ2-7; D not resolved. The CDR3 covers 16 residues. Germline CDR1 SGHTS, CDR2 YDEGEE. V dropped 0 bases and J dropped 5 bases, with 18 bases sitting between them. This CDR3 is CASSLAFSPRRNEQYF. The DNA of the CDR3 is TGTGCCAGCAGCTTGGCTTTTTCCCCGCGAAGGAACGAGCAGTACTTC.

This clonotype was found many times. The chain joins TRBV12-3 or TRBV12-4 to TRBJ2-7; 8 bases are shared with TRBD2. V shed 8 bases and J 0 bases; nucleotides not matched to a gene: 12. The CDR3 is made up of 16 amino acids. This CDR3 is CASGLLSGAASYEQYF. The CDR3 bases are TGTGCCAGCGGACTCCTTAGCGGGGCAGCCTCCTACGAGCAGTACTTC.

With respect to this clonotype: At one end the junction does not follow the germline gene, possibly because of a read error. The chain has TRBV4-3 and TRBJ2-7; D call uncertain. In germline, CDR1 is LGHNA, CDR2 YSLEER. The CDR3 contains 15 residues. DNA of the CDR3: TGCGCCATCAGCCAAGCTTTGTACAATCCCTACGAGCAGTACTTC. Amino acid sequence: CAISQALYNPYEQYF.

V gene TRBV20-1 combines with J gene TRBJ2-1; 7 nucleotides agree with TRBD2. The V gene end was trimmed by 0 bases and the J gene end by 8 bases; junction bases not matched to a gene: 13. Per the germline V gene, CDR1 is DFQATT and CDR2 is SNEGSKA (reference sequence). The CDR3 totals 16 residues. DNA for the CDR3: TGCAGTGCTAGAGACCCCCTAGCGGAGCGGGTGGATGAGCAGTTCTTC. It specifies CSARDPLAERVDEQFF.

This chain uses TRBV9 with TRBJ1-4; possible D gene TRBD1, 6 bases. The V and J ends lost 3 bases and 7 bases respectively, with 13 bases between them. This CDR3 contains 14 residues. From germline, CDR1 is SGDLS and CDR2 YYNGEE. The CDR3 spells CASSATGWSEKLFF. CDR3 DNA sequence: TGTGCCAGCAGCGCTACAGGGTGGAGTGAAAAACTGTTTTTT.

This clonotype was counted a few times. The chain joins TRBV2 to TRBJ1-6, with D possibly matching TRBD1 (5 bases). The V and J ends lost 9 bases and 4 bases respectively, with 7 bases between them. This CDR3 has 12 residues. Germline lookup yields CDR1 SNHLY and CDR2 FYNNEI. The CDR3 region is CASQGYNSPLHF. The CDR3 DNA follows: TGTGCCAGTCAGGGATATAATTCACCCCTCCACTTT.

V gene TRBV20-1 combines with J gene TRBJ2-3; D remains unclear. The CDR3 consists of 13 residues. The V gene's germline CDR1 is DFQATT and CDR2 SNEGSKA (reference sequence). V was pared by 4 bases and J by 5 bases, with 13 bases between. CDR3 sequence: CSAMSPWGDTQYF. The CDR3 DNA sequence: TGCAGTGCTATGTCACCTTGGGGAGATACGCAGTATTTT.